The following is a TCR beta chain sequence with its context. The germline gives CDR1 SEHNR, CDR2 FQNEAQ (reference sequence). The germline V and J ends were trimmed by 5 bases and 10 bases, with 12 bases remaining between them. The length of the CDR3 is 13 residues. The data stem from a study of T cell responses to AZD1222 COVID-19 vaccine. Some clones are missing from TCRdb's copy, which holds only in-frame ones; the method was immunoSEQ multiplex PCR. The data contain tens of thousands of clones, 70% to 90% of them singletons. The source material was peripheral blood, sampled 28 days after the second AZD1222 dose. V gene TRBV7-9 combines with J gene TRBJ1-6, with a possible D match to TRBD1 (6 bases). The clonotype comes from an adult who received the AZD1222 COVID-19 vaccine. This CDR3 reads CASSTTGNSPLHF. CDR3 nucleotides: TGTGCCAGCAGCACTACAGGGAACTCACCCCTCCACTTT.